The present TCR beta chain was sequenced within a study of cytomegalovirus exposure and HLA in healthy donors. CDR3 length: 13 amino acids. Germline V gives CDR1 SGHTA, CDR2 FQGTGA. Trimming pared 1 base from V and 5 bases from J, leaving 9 bases between. Amplification used 60 Vbeta primers and 13 Jbeta primers. Generated by immunoSEQ multiplex PCR, the TCRdb table keeps only in-frame clones and is missing some. The table lists more than 40,000 clones. The chain couples TRBV7-3 to TRBJ2-7; tentatively, D is TRBD1 (6 bases). The source of this sequence is a man aged 35-49 years in good health and CMV-seropositive. Sequenced: PBMCs. In nucleotides, the CDR3 is TGTGCCAGCAGCTTAATACAGGGTGACGAGCAGTACTTC. Protein sequence: CASSLIQGDEQYF.